This TCR beta chain appears in the sequencing data of a study of T cell responses to AZD1222 COVID-19 vaccine. Study-level findings and limits: Clonal diversity was possibly underestimated, and white British individuals and females predominated among donors. Seropositivity was recorded at baseline in only a handful of AZD1222 recipients.

A word on this clone: Its specificity is not known.

The CDR3 runs 13 residues. CDR1 and CDR2 from the germline V gene are SGHVS and FNYEAQ. V lost 4 bases and J lost 10, with 14 bases in between. TCRdb keeps only in-frame clones here, not all; method: immunoSEQ multiplex PCR. There are roughly 150,000 clones in the sample; approximately 90% occur only once, and roughly 4% lies in the top ten. The specimen was peripheral blood, collected on day 0 of AZD1222 vaccination. This TCR was sampled from an adult in good health. The V gene is TRBV7-6, the J gene TRBJ2-1; a possible D gene is TRBD2 (6 bases). As DNA, the CDR3 is TGTGCCAGCAGCTCCCGTAGCGGAAACGAGCAGTTCTTC. Its translation: CASSSRSGNEQFF.